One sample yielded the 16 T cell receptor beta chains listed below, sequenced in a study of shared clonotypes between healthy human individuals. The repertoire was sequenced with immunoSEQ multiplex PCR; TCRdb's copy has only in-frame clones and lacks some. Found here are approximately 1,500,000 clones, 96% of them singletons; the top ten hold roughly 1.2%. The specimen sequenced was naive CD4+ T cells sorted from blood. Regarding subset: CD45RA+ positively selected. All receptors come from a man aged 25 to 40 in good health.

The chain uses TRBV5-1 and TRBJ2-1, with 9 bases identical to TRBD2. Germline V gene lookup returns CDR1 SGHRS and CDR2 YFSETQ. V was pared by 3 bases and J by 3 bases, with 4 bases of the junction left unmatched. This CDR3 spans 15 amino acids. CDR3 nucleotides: TGCGCCAGCAGCTCCTCTAGCGGGATCTACAATGAGCAGTTCTTC. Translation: CASSSSSGIYNEQFF.

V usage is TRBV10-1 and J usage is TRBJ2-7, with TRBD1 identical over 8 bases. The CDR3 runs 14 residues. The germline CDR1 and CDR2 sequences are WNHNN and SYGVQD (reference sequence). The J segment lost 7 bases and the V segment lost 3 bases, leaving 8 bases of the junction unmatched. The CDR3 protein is CASSDAGGREEQYF. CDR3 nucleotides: TGCGCCAGCAGTGATGCAGGGGGCCGTGAGGAGCAGTACTTC.

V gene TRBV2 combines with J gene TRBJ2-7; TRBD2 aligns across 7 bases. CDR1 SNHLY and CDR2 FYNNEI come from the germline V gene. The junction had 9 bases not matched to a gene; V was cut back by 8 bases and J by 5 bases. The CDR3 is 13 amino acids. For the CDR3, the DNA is TGTGCCAGCGGGGGGGAGTTTGAAAACGAGCAGTACTTC. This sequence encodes CASGGEFENEQYF.

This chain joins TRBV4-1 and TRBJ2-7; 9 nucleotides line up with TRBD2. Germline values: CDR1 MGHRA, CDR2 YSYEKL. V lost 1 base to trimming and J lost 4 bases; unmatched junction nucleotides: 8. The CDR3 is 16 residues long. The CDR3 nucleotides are TGCGCCAGCAGCCAAGTGGGGGCGGGAGGGACGTACGAGCAGTACTTC. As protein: CASSQVGAGGTYEQYF.

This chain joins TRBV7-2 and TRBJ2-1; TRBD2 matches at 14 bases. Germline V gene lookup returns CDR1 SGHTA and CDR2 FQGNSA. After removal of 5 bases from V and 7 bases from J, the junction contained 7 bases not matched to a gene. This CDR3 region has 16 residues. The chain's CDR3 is CASSGRLAGGLNEQFF. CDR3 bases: TGTGCCAGCAGCGGTCGACTAGCGGGAGGGCTGAATGAGCAGTTCTTC. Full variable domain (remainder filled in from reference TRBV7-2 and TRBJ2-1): GAGVSQSPSNKVTEKGKDVELRCDPISGHTALYWYRQSLGQGLEFLIYFQGNSAPDKSGLPSDRFSAERTGGSVSTLTIQRTQQEDSAVYLCASSGRLAGGLNEQFFGPGTRLTVL.

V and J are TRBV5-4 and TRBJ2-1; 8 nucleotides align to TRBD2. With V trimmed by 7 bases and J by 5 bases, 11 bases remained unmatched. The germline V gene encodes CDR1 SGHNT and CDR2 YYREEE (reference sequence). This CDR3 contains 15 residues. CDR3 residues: CASGLAGRANNEQFF. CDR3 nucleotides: TGTGCCAGCGGATTAGCGGGGAGGGCCAACAATGAGCAGTTCTTC.

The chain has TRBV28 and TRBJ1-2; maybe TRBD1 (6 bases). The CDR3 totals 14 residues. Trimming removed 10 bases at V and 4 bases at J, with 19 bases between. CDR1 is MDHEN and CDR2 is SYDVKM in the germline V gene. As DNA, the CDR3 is TGTGCCACCTCAGGGGTAGGGTCCGTCTATGGCTACACCTTC. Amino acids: CATSGVGSVYGYTF.

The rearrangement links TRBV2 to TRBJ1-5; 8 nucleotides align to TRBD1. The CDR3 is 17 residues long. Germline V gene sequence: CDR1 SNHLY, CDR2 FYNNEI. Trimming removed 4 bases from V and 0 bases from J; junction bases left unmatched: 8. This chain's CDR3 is CASSGRTGQYSNQPQHF. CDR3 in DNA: TGTGCCAGCAGTGGAAGGACAGGGCAATATAGCAATCAGCCCCAGCATTTT.

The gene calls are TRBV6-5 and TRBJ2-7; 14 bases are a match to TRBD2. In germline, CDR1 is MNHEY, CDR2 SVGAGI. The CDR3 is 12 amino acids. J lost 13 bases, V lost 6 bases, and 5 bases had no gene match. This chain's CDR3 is CASRKTSGRAYF. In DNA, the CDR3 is TGTGCCAGCAGAAAGACTAGCGGGAGGGCCTACTTC.

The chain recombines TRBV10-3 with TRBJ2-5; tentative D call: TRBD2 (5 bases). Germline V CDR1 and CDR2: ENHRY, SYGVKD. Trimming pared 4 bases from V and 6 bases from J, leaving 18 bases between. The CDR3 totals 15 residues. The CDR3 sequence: CAISVSVPGEKTQYF. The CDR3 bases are TGTGCCATCAGTGTTAGCGTCCCCGGGGAGAAGACCCAGTACTTC.

CDR3 sequence: CAWSPGDTSHRNYGYTF. The CDR3 bases are TGTGCCTGGAGTCCCGGGGACACTAGTCACCGTAACTATGGCTACACCTTC. V is TRBV30 and J is TRBJ1-2; possibly TRBD1 for D (6 bases). The CDR3 contains 17 residues. CDR1 and CDR2 (germline): GTSNPN, SVGIG (reference sequence). Trimming shortened V by 2 bases and J by 1 base, and 20 bases separated the two germline ends.

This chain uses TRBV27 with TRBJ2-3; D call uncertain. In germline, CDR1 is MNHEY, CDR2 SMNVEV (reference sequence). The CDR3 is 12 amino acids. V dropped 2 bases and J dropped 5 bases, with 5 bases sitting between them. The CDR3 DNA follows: TGTGCCAGCAGTTTAAATTTAGATACGCAGTATTTT. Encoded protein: CASSLNLDTQYF.

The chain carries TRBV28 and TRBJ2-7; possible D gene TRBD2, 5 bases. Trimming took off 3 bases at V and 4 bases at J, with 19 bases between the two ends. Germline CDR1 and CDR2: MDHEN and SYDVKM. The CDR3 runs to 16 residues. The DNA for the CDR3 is TGTGCCAGCAGTTTTGGTGGGATGGCGGGTCGGTACGAGCAGTACTTC. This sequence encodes CASSFGGMAGRYEQYF.

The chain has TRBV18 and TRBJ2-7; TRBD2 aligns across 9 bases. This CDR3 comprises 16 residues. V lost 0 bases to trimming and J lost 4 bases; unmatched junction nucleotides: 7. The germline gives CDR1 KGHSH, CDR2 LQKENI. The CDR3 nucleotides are TGTGCCAGCTCACCACCCGTAGCGGGAGTCGGGTACGAGCAGTACTTC. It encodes CASSPPVAGVGYEQYF.

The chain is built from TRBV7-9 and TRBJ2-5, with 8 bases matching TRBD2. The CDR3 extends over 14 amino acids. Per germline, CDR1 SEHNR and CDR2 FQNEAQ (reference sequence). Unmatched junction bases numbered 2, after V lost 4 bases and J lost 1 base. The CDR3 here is CASSSGRVQETQYF. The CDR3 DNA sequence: TGTGCCAGCAGCTCCGGGAGGGTCCAAGAGACCCAGTACTTC.

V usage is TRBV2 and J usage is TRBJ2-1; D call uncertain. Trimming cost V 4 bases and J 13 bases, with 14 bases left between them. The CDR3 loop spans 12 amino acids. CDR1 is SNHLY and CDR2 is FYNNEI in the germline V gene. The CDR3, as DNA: TGTGCCAGCAGTGCGATAAGGTTGGGACAGTTCTTC. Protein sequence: CASSAIRLGQFF.